This entry lists 7 T cell receptor beta chains sequenced from one sample in a study of blood T cell repertoires in COVID-19. Assay used: immunoSEQ multiplex PCR; TCRdb lists only in-frame clones, some missing. The table includes 70,000 to 90,000 clones, about 93% detected once. The sample taken for sequencing was peripheral blood. The receptors were sampled from a human donor in a cohort sampled during active COVID-19.

The chain employs TRBV5-1 and TRBJ1-1; D call uncertain. The CDR3 loop spans 14 amino acids. Germline CDR1 is SGHRS and CDR2 is YFSETQ. Trimming removed 4 bases from V and 4 bases from J, with 14 bases in between. In DNA, the CDR3 is TGCGCCAGCAGCCCGAGCGGTGCTGTCACTGAAGCTTTCTTT. It specifies CASSPSGAVTEAFF.

V gene TRBV3-1 (or the pseudogene TRBV3-2) combines with J gene TRBJ1-1, with 10 bases lining up with TRBD1. The V segment lost 5 bases and the J segment 5 bases; nucleotides outside the gene matches: 8. The V gene's germline CDR1 is LGHDT and CDR2 YNNKEL (reference sequence). The CDR3 is 15 residues long. CDR3 in DNA: TGTGCCAGCAGCTCCCGGGACAGGGGAAGAACTGAAGCTTTCTTT. Encoded protein: CASSSRDRGRTEAFF.

This chain connects TRBV13 to TRBJ2-3; 8 positions match TRBD2. The CDR3 has 16 residues. With V trimmed by 5 bases and J by 0 bases, 7 bases remained unmatched. CDR1 is PRHDT, CDR2 FYEKMQ, per germline (reference sequence). DNA of the CDR3: TGTGCCAGCAGCCGTAATAGCGGGACCAGCACAGATACGCAGTATTTT. Translated: CASSRNSGTSTDTQYF.

This rearrangement joins TRBV5-1 to TRBJ2-3; D not resolved. The germline V gene has CDR1 SGHRS and CDR2 YFSETQ. V was clipped by 0 bases and J by 4 bases, with 12 bases between them. CDR3 length equals 15 residues. This CDR3 is CASSLESTSADTQYF. CDR3 nucleotide sequence: TGCGCCAGCAGCTTGGAATCGACGAGCGCAGATACGCAGTATTTT.

The chain is built from TRBV27 and TRBJ2-5, with 9 nucleotides matching TRBD1. The length of the CDR3 is 15 residues. The germline V gene encodes CDR1 MNHEY and CDR2 SMNVEV (reference sequence). Germline trimming cut 6 bases from V and 2 bases from J; bases unmatched to any gene: 7. CDR3 residues: CASSPGTGLQETQYF. DNA of the CDR3: TGTGCCAGCAGCCCAGGGACAGGGCTGCAAGAGACCCAGTACTTC.

The chain combines TRBV6-5 with TRBJ1-3, with TRBD1 matching 11 bases. Germline V gives CDR1 MNHEY, CDR2 SVGAGI. The CDR3 contains 15 residues. DNA of the CDR3: TGTGCTACGGGGGACAGGGGGTATTCTGGAAACACCATATATTTT. Its translation is CATGDRGYSGNTIYF.

The chain uses TRBV25-1 and TRBJ2-7, with 7 bases identical to TRBD1. Germline CDR1 reads MGHDK; CDR2 reads SYGVNS. This CDR3 is 14 amino acids long. V lost 6 bases, J lost 3 bases, and 8 bases stayed unmatched. CDR3 amino acids: CASSPEGGVYEQYF. In nucleotides, the CDR3 is TGTGCCAGCAGCCCCGAAGGGGGCGTCTACGAGCAGTACTTC.